This entry lists 25 T cell receptor beta chains sequenced from one sample in a study of T cell repertoires in cytomegalovirus infection. TCRdb recomputed calls from the reads with MiXCR, one row per CDR3 protein. The sample has hundreds of thousands of distinct CDR3 sequences, roughly 29% seen once. No antigens are known for them. Here the sequenced sample was cultured PBMCs, taken from culture after CMV antigen stimulation. Source of these receptors: a human donor in good health (CMV status not recorded). Some clones in this sample may be carry-over from other donors' samples.

The rearrangement links TRBV4-1 to TRBJ2-7; D perhaps matches TRBD2 (5 bases). CDR1 is MGHRA and CDR2 is YSYEKL in the germline V gene. Trimming pared 5 bases from V and 2 bases from J, leaving 16 bases between. The CDR3 is 15 residues long. As DNA, the CDR3 is TGCGCCAGCAGCTCAGAGGTAGCGTTAACCTACGAGCAGTACTTC. Protein product: CASSSEVALTYEQYF.

This clonotype was found a few times. The chain carries TRBV19 and TRBJ1-1; D remains unclear. Germline V gene data show CDR1 as LNHDA and CDR2 as SQIVND (reference sequence). With 6 bases removed from V and 8 bases from J, the gap between germline ends came to 10 bases. CDR3 length equals 11 residues. The CDR3 loop reads CASRDLGEAFF. As DNA, the CDR3 is TGTGCCAGTAGGGATCTCGGGGAAGCTTTCTTT.

The V and J genes are TRBV19 and TRBJ1-1; no reliable D call. In germline, CDR1 is LNHDA, CDR2 SQIVND (reference sequence). V was cut by 1 base and J by 1 base, with 7 bases left in between. The CDR3 sequence is 14 residues long. The CDR3 loop is CASSIGRENTEAFF. The CDR3 coding sequence is TGTGCCAGTAGTATAGGACGCGAGAACACTGAAGCTTTCTTT.

This clonotype was seen a few times. This chain uses TRBV7-9 with TRBJ2-3; 10 nucleotides align to TRBD1. This CDR3 spans 16 amino acids. Germline CDR1 is SEHNR and CDR2 is FQNEAQ (reference sequence). V was pared by 5 bases and J by 8 bases, with 13 bases of the junction left unmatched. For the CDR3, the DNA is TGTGCCAGCAGCCCCTGGGACAGGGGCTCCTCAGTTACGCAGTATTTT. It codes for CASSPWDRGSSVTQYF.

CDR3 region: CASSPSAAGADYGYTF. In nucleotides, the CDR3 is TGTGCCAGCAGCCCTAGTGCGGCGGGGGCTGACTATGGCTACACCTTC. The chain carries TRBV9 and TRBJ1-2; D perhaps matches TRBD1 (6 bases). CDR3 length: 16 amino acids. Trimming stripped 4 bases from V and 3 bases from J, with 19 bases between. Germline CDR1 reads SGDLS; CDR2 reads YYNGEE.

In nucleotides, the CDR3 is TGTGCCAGCAGGACGAGCGGAGCGAACACCGGGGAGCTGTTTTTT. It codes for CASRTSGANTGELFF. The rearrangement links TRBV6-2 or TRBV6-3 to TRBJ2-2; a weak D match, TRBD2 (5 bases). CDR3 length: 15 amino acids. Germline V gene lookup returns CDR1 MNHEY and CDR2 SVGEGT. With 6 bases removed from V and 0 bases from J, the gap between germline ends came to 11 bases.

The gene calls are TRBV20-1 and TRBJ1-5; unclear D gene. The germline gives CDR1 DFQATT, CDR2 SNEGSKA (reference sequence). V lost 5 bases, J lost 0 bases, and 5 bases lay in between. The CDR3 contains 12 residues. Here the CDR3 reads CSAQYSNQPQHF. CDR3 coding DNA: TGCAGTGCTCAATATAGCAATCAGCCCCAGCATTTT.

This sequence joins TRBV7-4 and TRBJ2-2; D possibly corresponds to TRBD1 (5 bases). Trimming took 0 bases from V and 4 from J, leaving 6 bases between them. Germline CDR1 and CDR2: SGHVT and SQSDAQ. There are 14 residues in the CDR3. This CDR3 is CASSLARATGELFF. CDR3 coding DNA: TGTGCCAGCAGCTTAGCCAGGGCCACCGGGGAGCTGTTTTTT.

J is TRBJ2-7 and V is TRBV6-1, with TRBD2 matching over 9 bases. Germline loops: CDR1 MNHNS, CDR2 SASEGT. The V gene end was trimmed by 7 bases and the J gene end by 7 bases; junction bases not matched to a gene: 14. The CDR3 consists of 15 residues. This chain's CDR3 is CASTQRGSGSGEQYF. For the CDR3, the DNA is TGTGCCAGCACCCAAAGGGGTAGCGGGAGTGGGGAGCAGTACTTC.

This clonotype was seen a single time. This chain joins TRBV29-1 and TRBJ2-7; no firm D call. Germline V lookup: CDR1 SQVTM, CDR2 ANQGSEA. V was trimmed by 4 bases and J by 0 bases, leaving 7 bases between them. The CDR3 consists of 12 residues. The DNA of the CDR3 is TGCAGCGTTGTTGTTAGCTCCTACGAGCAGTACTTC. Amino acids: CSVVVSSYEQYF.

This chain links TRBV28 with TRBJ1-2, with a tentative D call TRBD1 (6 bases). CDR1 MDHEN and CDR2 SYDVKM come from the germline V gene. V gave up 6 bases and J gave up 6 bases, with 14 bases separating them. This CDR3 is 13 amino acids long. The CDR3 DNA sequence: TGTGCCAGCAGGGTGGACAGAACCGATGGCTACACCTTC. Translated, it gives CASRVDRTDGYTF.

This clonotype was seen a handful of times. V and J are TRBV29-1 and TRBJ1-2; the match to TRBD1 covers 10 bases. The length of the CDR3 is 15 residues. Germline CDR1 SQVTM, CDR2 ANQGSEA. Losses at the gene ends were 2 bases for V and 3 bases for J; bases not matched to a gene: 6. This CDR3 is CSVETGTGVHYGYTF. CDR3 DNA sequence: TGCAGCGTTGAAACCGGGACAGGGGTTCACTATGGCTACACCTTC.

Only a few counts were recorded for this clonotype. The chain links TRBV19 to TRBJ2-2; 9 bases are shared with TRBD1. Germline assignment: CDR1 LNHDA and CDR2 SQIVND (reference sequence). J gave up 2 bases and V 5 bases, and 6 bases lay outside the gene matches. The CDR3 length is 16 residues. As DNA, the CDR3 is TGTGCCAGTAGTTTCCGGGACAGGGTAAACACCGGGGAGCTGTTTTTT. Translation gives CASSFRDRVNTGELFF. Combining the CDR3 with reference TRBV19 and TRBJ2-2 gives the whole variable domain DGGITQSPKYLFRKEGQNVTLSCEQNLNHDAMYWYRQDPGQGLRLIYYSQIVNDFQKGDIAEGYSVSREKKESFPLTVTSAQKNPTAFYLCASSFRDRVNTGELFFGEGSRLTVL.

This clonotype was counted at least ten times. The chain uses TRBV7-2 and TRBJ2-3, with D unclear. V was trimmed by 0 bases and J by 5 bases, leaving 6 bases between them. The CDR3 sequence is 13 residues long. Per germline, CDR1 SGHTA and CDR2 FQGNSA. The CDR3 coding sequence is TGTGCCAGCAGCTTAGCGCTGGGAGATACGCAGTATTTT. This encodes CASSLALGDTQYF.

In this sample, this clonotype turned up a few times. This chain joins TRBV30 and TRBJ2-1; 10 nucleotides match TRBD2. Germline CDR1 is GTSNPN and CDR2 is SVGIG (reference sequence). The trim removed 2 bases at V and 7 bases at J, leaving 11 bases unmatched. The CDR3 sequence is 16 residues long. CDR3 residues: CAWSLWEREGFNEQFF. DNA of the CDR3: TGTGCCTGGAGTCTCTGGGAGCGGGAGGGGTTTAATGAGCAGTTCTTC.

The sample holds a few counts of this clonotype. The rearrangement uses TRBV10-2 and TRBJ1-1; D perhaps matches TRBD1 (5 bases). The CDR3 covers 14 residues. The V gene's germline CDR1 is WSHSY and CDR2 SAAADI. V was clipped by 4 bases and J by 5 bases, with 14 bases between them. In DNA form, the CDR3 reads TGCGCCAGCAGTGCCCTGACAGAGGTAACTGAAGCTTTCTTT. Protein sequence: CASSALTEVTEAFF.

This chain joins TRBV10-3 and TRBJ2-5, with TRBD2 identical over 16 bases. CDR3 length equals 15 residues. Trimming took 8 bases from V and 5 from J; bases not matched to a gene: 5. Germline V gene data show CDR1 as ENHRY and CDR2 as SYGVKD. Written as DNA, the CDR3 is TGTGCCATCGGGACTAGCGGGGGGGCCGGGGAGACCCAGTACTTC. This translates into CAIGTSGGAGETQYF.

This clonotype appeared a few times. The rearrangement joins TRBV9 to TRBJ1-1; 9 nucleotides match TRBD1. Germline V gene lookup returns CDR1 SGDLS and CDR2 YYNGEE. V lost 4 bases to trimming and J lost 4 bases; unmatched junction nucleotides: 5. The CDR3 is made up of 14 amino acids. The CDR3, as DNA: TGTGCCAGCAGCAATTGGGACAGGGCCACTGAAGCTTTCTTT. Protein product: CASSNWDRATEAFF.

This clonotype showed up just a few times. This chain connects TRBV12-3 or TRBV12-4 to TRBJ1-6, with a weak D call TRBD1 (5 bases). V dropped 3 bases and J dropped 0 bases, with 9 bases sitting between them. This CDR3 has 16 amino acids. For the CDR3, the DNA is TGTGCCAGCAGTTTTCCAGGGAGCTCCTATAATTCACCCCTCCACTTT. It specifies CASSFPGSSYNSPLHF.

This chain connects TRBV10-3 to TRBJ1-5, with D uncertain. The CDR3 has 14 amino acids. Germline V gives CDR1 ENHRY, CDR2 SYGVKD. The ends were cut back, 0 bases at V and 7 bases at J, with 10 bases in the middle. This CDR3 is CAISESGMSQPQHF. CDR3 DNA sequence: TGTGCCATCAGTGAGTCCGGGATGAGCCAGCCCCAGCATTTT.

The rearrangement joins TRBV3-1 to TRBJ1-6; possibly TRBD1 for D (5 bases). Trimming left V 7 bases short and J 10 bases short, with 14 bases between. The CDR3 spans 13 residues. The germline V gene has CDR1 LGHDT and CDR2 YNNKEL (reference sequence). CDR3 sequence reads: CASTLGAASPLHF. The DNA for the CDR3 is TGTGCCAGCACCCTCGGGGCAGCCTCACCCCTCCACTTT.

The rearrangement links TRBV3-1 to TRBJ2-2, with 7 bases identical to TRBD2. The J segment lost 2 bases and the V segment lost 4 bases, leaving 7 bases of the junction unmatched. The CDR3 extends over 16 amino acids. CDR1 and CDR2 (germline): LGHDT, YNNKEL (reference sequence). The CDR3 DNA follows: TGTGCCAGCAGCCGATCGTCTAGCGGAAACACCGGGGAGCTGTTTTTT. It translates to CASSRSSSGNTGELFF.

V is TRBV15 and J is TRBJ1-5; D is undetermined. The CDR3 is 14 amino acids. CDR1 is LNHNV and CDR2 is YYDKDF in the germline V gene (reference sequence). V shed 5 bases and J shed 9 bases, with 17 bases lying between them. The CDR3 DNA reads TGTGCCACCAGCGCTCTTCAGTTCGGCGTGCCCCAGCATTTT. This sequence encodes CATSALQFGVPQHF.

This clonotype came up a few times. The chain joins TRBV7-2 to TRBJ1-2; possibly TRBD1 for D (5 bases). CDR1 and CDR2 (germline): SGHTA, FQGNSA. There are 13 residues in the CDR3. Trimming took 5 bases from V and 3 from J, leaving 10 bases between them. DNA for the CDR3: TGTGCCAGCAGCCACCCGACAGACTATGGCTACACCTTC. Its translation is CASSHPTDYGYTF.

About this clonotype itself: This may be a read error, as it is one base from a much larger clone. This chain links TRBV7-3 with TRBJ2-5; unclear D gene. The V gene lost 1 base and the J gene lost 3 bases, with 18 bases spanning the gap. Germline-derived CDR1 and CDR2 are SGHTA and FQGTGA. There are 17 residues in the CDR3. CDR3 in amino acids: CASSLSGGLSYKETQYF. The CDR3 DNA follows: TGTGCCAGCAGCTTAAGTGGCGGTCTTTCGTACAAAGAGACCCAGTACTTC.